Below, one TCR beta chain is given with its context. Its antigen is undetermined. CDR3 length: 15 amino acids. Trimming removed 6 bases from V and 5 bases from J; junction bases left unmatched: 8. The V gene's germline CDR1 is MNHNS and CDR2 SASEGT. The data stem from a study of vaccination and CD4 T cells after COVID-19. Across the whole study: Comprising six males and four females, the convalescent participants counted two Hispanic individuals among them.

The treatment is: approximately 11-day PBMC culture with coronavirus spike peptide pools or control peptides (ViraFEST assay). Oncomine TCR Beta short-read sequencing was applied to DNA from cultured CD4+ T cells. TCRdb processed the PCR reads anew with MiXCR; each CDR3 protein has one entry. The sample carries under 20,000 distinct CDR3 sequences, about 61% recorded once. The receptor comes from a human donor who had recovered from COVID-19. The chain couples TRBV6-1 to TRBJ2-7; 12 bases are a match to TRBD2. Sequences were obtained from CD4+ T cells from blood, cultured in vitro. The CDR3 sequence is CASRPSGRAVDEQYF. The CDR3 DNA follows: TGTGCCAGCAGGCCTAGCGGGAGGGCCGTCGACGAGCAGTACTTC.